This T cell receptor beta chain was recovered during a study of T-cell reconstitution after alpha-beta-depleted transplantation in children. Library preparation (for TCRbeta) was performed with unique molecular identifiers. Using its own MiXCR run on the PCR reads, TCRdb lists one record per CDR3 protein. The profile covers 500,000 or so distinct CDR3 sequences, with less than 35% appearing a single time and more than 2% taken by the ten largest. The starting material was PBMCs from the stem cell graft donor, obtained from the stem cell graft. The receptor comes from a human donor who donated a stem cell graft to a child with aplastic anemia.

The CDR3 bases are TGTGCCAGCAGCGGACGCGATCGGGACAGGGTACAGGAGACCCAGTACTTC. Translated: CASSGRDRDRVQETQYF. V and J are TRBV9 and TRBJ2-5, with TRBD1 matching over 9 bases. After removal of 3 bases from V and 5 bases from J, the junction contained 14 bases not matched to a gene. The CDR3 is 17 amino acids. Per germline, CDR1 SGDLS and CDR2 YYNGEE.